This TCR beta chain was obtained from a study of blood T cell repertoires in COVID-19. Germline assignment: CDR1 SGDLS and CDR2 YYNGEE. V lost 0 bases to trimming and J lost 2 bases; unmatched junction nucleotides: 2. The CDR3 contains 15 residues. Assay: immunoSEQ multiplex PCR; the TCRdb copy retains only in-frame clones and omits some. There are about 80,000 clones in the sample; 88% occur only once, and approximately 6.7% lies in the top ten. The sample taken for sequencing was peripheral blood. The chain is built from TRBV9 and TRBJ2-5, with 9 bases that match TRBD2. The source of this sequence is a woman older than 75 with acute or convalescent COVID-19. In DNA, the CDR3 is TGTGCCAGCAGCGTAGTAGCGGGGGCTCAAGAGACCCAGTACTTC. This translates into CASSVVAGAQETQYF. The full variable domain, with the rest looked up from reference TRBV9 and TRBJ2-5, is DSGVTQTPKHLITATGQRVTLRCSPRSGDLSVYWYQQSLDQGLQFLIQYYNGEERAKGNILERFSAQQFPDLHSELNLSSLELGDSALYFCASSVVAGAQETQYFGPGTRLLVL.